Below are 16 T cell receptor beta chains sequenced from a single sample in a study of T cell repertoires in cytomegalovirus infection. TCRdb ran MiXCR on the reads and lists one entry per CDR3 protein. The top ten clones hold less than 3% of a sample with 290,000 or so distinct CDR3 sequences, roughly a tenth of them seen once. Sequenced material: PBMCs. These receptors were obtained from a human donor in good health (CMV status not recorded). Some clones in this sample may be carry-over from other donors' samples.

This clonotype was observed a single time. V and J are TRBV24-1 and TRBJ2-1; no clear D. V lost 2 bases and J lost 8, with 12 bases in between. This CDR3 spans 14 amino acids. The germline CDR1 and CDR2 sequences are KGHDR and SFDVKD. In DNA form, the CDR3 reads TGTGCCACCAGTGATTCGTGGACGGTCGATGAGCAGTTCTTC. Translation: CATSDSWTVDEQFF.

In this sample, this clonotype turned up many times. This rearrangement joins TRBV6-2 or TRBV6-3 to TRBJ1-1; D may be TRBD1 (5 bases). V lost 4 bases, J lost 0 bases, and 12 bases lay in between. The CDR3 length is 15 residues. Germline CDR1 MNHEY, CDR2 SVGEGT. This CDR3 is CASSSRQLLNTEAFF. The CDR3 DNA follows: TGTGCCAGCAGTTCAAGACAGCTCTTGAACACTGAAGCTTTCTTT.

The CDR3 DNA reads as TGCGCCAGCTCCCTTACGGGGAAGGGGTATTATGGCTACACCTTC. Its translation is CASSLTGKGYYGYTF. The rearrangement links TRBV5-1 to TRBJ1-2; tentatively, D is TRBD1 (5 bases). The germline V and J ends were trimmed by 7 bases and 5 bases, with 21 bases remaining between them. This CDR3 comprises 15 residues. Germline CDR1 and CDR2: SGHRS and YFSETQ.

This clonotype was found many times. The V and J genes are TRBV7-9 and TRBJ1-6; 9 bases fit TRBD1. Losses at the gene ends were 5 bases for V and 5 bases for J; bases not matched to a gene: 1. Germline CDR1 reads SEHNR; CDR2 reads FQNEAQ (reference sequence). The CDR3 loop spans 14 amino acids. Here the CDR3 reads CASSRDRDNSPLHF. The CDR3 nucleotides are TGTGCCAGCAGCAGGGACAGGGATAATTCACCCCTCCACTTT. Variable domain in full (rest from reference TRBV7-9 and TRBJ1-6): DTGVSQNPRHKITKRGQNVTFRCDPISEHNRLYWYRQTLGQGPEFLTYFQNEAQLEKSRLLSDRFSAERPKGSFSTLEIQRTEQGDSAMYLCASSRDRDNSPLHFGNGTRLTVT.

For the CDR3, the DNA is TGCAGCGGGATCCAGGGGAATGAAAAACTGTTTTTT. Protein: CSGIQGNEKLFF. The genes are TRBV29-1 and TRBJ1-4; D may be TRBD1 (6 bases). V was pared by 7 bases and J by 5 bases, with 11 bases between. The germline CDR1 and CDR2 sequences are SQVTM and ANQGSEA. This CDR3 has 12 residues.

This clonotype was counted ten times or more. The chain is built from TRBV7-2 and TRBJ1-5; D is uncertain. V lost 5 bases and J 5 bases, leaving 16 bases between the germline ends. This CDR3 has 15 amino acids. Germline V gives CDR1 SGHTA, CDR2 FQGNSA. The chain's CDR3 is CASSPSVRLYQPQHF. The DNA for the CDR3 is TGTGCCAGCAGCCCCTCCGTCCGCCTTTATCAGCCCCAGCATTTT.

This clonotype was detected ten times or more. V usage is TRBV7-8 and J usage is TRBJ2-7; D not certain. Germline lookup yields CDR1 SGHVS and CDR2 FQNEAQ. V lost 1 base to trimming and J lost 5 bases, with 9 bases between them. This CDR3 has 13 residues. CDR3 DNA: TGTGCCAGCAGCTTAGGGGCCCTGGACGAGCAGTACGTC. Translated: CASSLGALDEQYV.

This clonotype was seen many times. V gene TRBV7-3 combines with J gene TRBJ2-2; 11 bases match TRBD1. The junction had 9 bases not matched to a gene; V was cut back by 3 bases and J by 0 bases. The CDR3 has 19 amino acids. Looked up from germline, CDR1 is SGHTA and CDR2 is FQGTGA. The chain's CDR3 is CASSFPRDRGISNTGELFF. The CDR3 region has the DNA TGTGCCAGCAGCTTCCCCCGGGACAGGGGGATTTCGAACACCGGGGAGCTGTTTTTT.

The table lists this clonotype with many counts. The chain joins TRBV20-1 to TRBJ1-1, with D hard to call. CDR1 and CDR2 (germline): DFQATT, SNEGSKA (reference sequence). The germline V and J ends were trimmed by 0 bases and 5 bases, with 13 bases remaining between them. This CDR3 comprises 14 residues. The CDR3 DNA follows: TGCAGTGCTAGAGATTCCACTAGGCGGACTGAAGCTTTCTTT. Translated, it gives CSARDSTRRTEAFF.

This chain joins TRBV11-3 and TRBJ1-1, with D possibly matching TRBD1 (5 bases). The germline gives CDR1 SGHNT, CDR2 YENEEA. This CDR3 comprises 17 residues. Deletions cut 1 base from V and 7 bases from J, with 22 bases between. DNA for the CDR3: TGTGCCAGCAGCTTAGGGCCCGCCGAGGGGCGTAAGGATGAAGCTTTCTTT. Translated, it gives CASSLGPAEGRKDEAFF.

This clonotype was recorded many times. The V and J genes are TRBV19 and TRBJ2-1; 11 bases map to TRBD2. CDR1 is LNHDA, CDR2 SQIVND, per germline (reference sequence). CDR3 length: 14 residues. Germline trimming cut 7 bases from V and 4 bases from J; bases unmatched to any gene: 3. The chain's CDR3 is CASKGLAVYNEQFF. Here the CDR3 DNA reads TGTGCCAGTAAGGGACTAGCGGTGTACAATGAGCAGTTCTTC.

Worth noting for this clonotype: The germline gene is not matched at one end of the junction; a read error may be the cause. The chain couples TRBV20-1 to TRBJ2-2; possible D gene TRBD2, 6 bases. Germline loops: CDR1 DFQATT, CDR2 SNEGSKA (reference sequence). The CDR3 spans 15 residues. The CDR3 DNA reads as TGCAGTGCTAGGGGCGGGGCCGTAGGGACCGAGGAGCTGTTTTTT. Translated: CSARGGAVGTEELFF.

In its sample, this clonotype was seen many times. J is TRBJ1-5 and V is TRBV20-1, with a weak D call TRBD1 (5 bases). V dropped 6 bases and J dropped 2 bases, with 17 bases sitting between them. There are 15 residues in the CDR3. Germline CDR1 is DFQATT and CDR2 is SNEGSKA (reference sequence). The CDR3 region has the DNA TGCAGTGCCCTCTTCGGGGGGATGGGCAATCAGCCCCAGCATTTT. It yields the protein CSALFGGMGNQPQHF.

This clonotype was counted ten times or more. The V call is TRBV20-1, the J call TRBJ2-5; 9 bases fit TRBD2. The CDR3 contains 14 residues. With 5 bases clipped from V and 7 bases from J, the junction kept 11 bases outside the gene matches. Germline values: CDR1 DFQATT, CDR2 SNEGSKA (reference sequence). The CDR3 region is CSAFVVAGVGTQYF. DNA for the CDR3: TGCAGTGCTTTCGTGGTAGCGGGGGTGGGGACCCAGTACTTC.

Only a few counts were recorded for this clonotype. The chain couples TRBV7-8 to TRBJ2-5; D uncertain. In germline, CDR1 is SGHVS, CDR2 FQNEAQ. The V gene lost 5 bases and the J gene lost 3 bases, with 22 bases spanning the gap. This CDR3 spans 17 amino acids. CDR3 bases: TGTGCCAGCAGCCAAGAGGCGGCAGTGAGGACCGAAGAGACCCAGTACTTC. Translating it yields CASSQEAAVRTEETQYF.

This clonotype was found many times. The CDR3 sequence is CASSLGLSGAVETQYF. CDR3 nucleotides: TGTGCCAGCAGTTTGGGGCTGTCGGGGGCGGTCGAGACCCAGTACTTC. V gene TRBV28 combines with J gene TRBJ2-5; the D gene could be TRBD1 or TRBD2 (6 bases each). Between the trimmed V and J ends, which lost 3 bases and 5 bases, there was a span of 19 bases. CDR1 and CDR2 from the germline V gene are MDHEN and SYDVKM. The CDR3 covers 16 residues.